The 4 T cell receptor beta chains reported below all come from one sample, sequenced in a study of blood T cell repertoires in COVID-19. Assay: immunoSEQ multiplex PCR; the TCRdb copy retains only in-frame clones and omits some. The sample includes 55,000 to 80,000 clones, about four fifths of them seen just once. Sample: peripheral blood. These receptors originate from a human donor in a cohort sampled during active COVID-19.

This clone was counted a few times. The gene calls are TRBV7-9 and TRBJ1-1; D is perhaps TRBD1 (5 bases). The CDR3 has 13 residues. The V end lost 5 bases, the J end lost 4 bases, and 11 bases lay between the germline ends. Germline V CDR1 and CDR2: SEHNR, FQNEAQ (reference sequence). Here the CDR3 reads CASSPWGGTEAFF. CDR3 DNA sequence: TGTGCCAGCAGCCCTTGGGGCGGCACTGAAGCTTTCTTT.

This chain links TRBV19 with TRBJ2-3, with TRBD2 as a possible D gene (6 bases). Deletions cut 5 bases from V and 1 base from J, with 16 bases between. Per the germline V gene, CDR1 is LNHDA and CDR2 is SQIVND (reference sequence). CDR3 length: 16 residues. The CDR3 DNA reads TGTGCCAGTAGTGATGGGAGGCACGTGGGCACAGATACGCAGTATTTT. It yields the protein CASSDGRHVGTDTQYF.

This sequence joins TRBV20-1 and TRBJ2-2, with 9 bases matching TRBD1. CDR1 is DFQATT, CDR2 SNEGSKA, per germline (reference sequence). After removal of 3 bases from V and 5 bases from J, the junction contained 7 bases not matched to a gene. CDR3 length equals 15 residues. The CDR3 reads CSASSRDRVTGELFF. The CDR3 coding sequence is TGCAGTGCTAGTTCTCGGGACAGGGTTACCGGGGAGCTGTTTTTT.

This clone was seen only a few times. The chain employs TRBV6-1 and TRBJ2-1, with 9 bases lining up with TRBD2. In germline, CDR1 is MNHNS, CDR2 SASEGT. The V segment lost 2 bases and the J segment 2 bases; nucleotides outside the gene matches: 13. The CDR3 extends over 19 amino acids. The DNA of the CDR3 is TGTGCCAGCAGTGAAATGGGATTTCGGGCGGGGGGGGCCTACAATGAGCAGTTCTTC. Its translation is CASSEMGFRAGGAYNEQFF.